This entry features one T cell receptor beta chain sequence. Its matching antigen is unknown. These data come from a study of T cell responses to AZD1222 COVID-19 vaccine. Findings and limits, study-wide: AZD1222 recipients seropositive at baseline numbered only five to seven. The sample set comprised mostly white British donors with more females, and clonal diversity was possibly underestimated. An increase in Spike-specific TCR breadth and depth was observed after two AZD1222 doses. There were vaccine-associated CD4 TCRs across spike, dominant at 160-218 and 743-854.

Profiling relied on immunoSEQ multiplex PCR, and the TCRdb table lists in-frame clones only, not all of them. The sample contains roughly 160,000 clones, 87% of which appear only once. CDR3 length: 19 residues. The V end was cut by 2 bases, the J end by 1 base, with 21 bases between. Germline lookup yields CDR1 MGHRA and CDR2 YSYEKL. The source is an adult who received the AZD1222 COVID-19 vaccine. The sequences come from peripheral blood, collected 28 days after the second AZD1222 dose. V is TRBV4-1 and J is TRBJ1-5, with D perhaps TRBD1 (5 bases). This chain's CDR3 is CASSQINLGVSVSNQPQHF. The CDR3 DNA reads TGCGCCAGCAGCCAAATCAATTTAGGGGTTAGTGTGAGCAATCAGCCCCAGCATTTT.